A selection of T cell receptor beta chains follows, all from one sample in a study of OX40 agonist ivuxolimab in advanced cancers. Data came from immunoSEQ multiplex PCR; TCRdb stores just in-frame clones and leaves some out. The profile covers 5,000 to 6,000 clones, with roughly 90% appearing a single time and over 35% taken by the ten largest. Sample: CD4+ or CD8+ T cells sorted from blood, taken in a trial of the OX40 agonist ivuxolimab. The receptors were sampled from an adult with an advanced solid tumor such as melanoma, head and neck, liver or kidney cancer. CDR3s include the opening cysteine and the closing phenylalanine or tryptophan. D genes are given only for firm matches. Clone size is shown for a subset of rows, as once, few, many or a class of expanded clone.

-	-	TRBV27	TRBJ1-5	CASSTGIYQPQHF	TGTGCCAGCAGTACAGGGATTTACCAGCCCCAGCATTTT
-	-	TRBV27	TRBJ1-5	CANSIFSNQPQHF	TGTGCCAACAGTATTTTTAGCAATCAGCCCCAGCATTTT
-	TRBD2	TRBV19	TRBJ2-3	CASSAGETDTQYF	TGTGCCAGTAGTGCGGGGGAGACAGATACGCAGTATTTT
-	-	TRBV11-2	TRBJ2-1	CASRPAEGEQFF	TGTGCCAGCAGACCGGCTGAGGGCGAGCAGTTCTTC
once	TRBD1	TRBV5-4	TRBJ2-3	CASSLEGQGVTDTQYF	TGTGCCAGCAGCTTGGAGGGACAGGGGGTCACAGATACGCAGTATTTT
few	-	TRBV13	TRBJ1-2	CASSPLARLNYGYTF	TGTGCCAGCAGTCCACTCGCGCGGCTTAACTATGGCTACACCTTC
-	-	TRBV10-1	TRBJ1-1	CASSESRQGRTEAFF	TGCGCCAGCAGTGAGTCACGGCAGGGAAGGACTGAAGCTTTCTTT
-	-	TRBV16	TRBJ2-1	CASSLQGNEQFF	TGTGCCAGCAGCCTACAGGGCAATGAGCAGTTCTTC
-	-	TRBV19	TRBJ1-1	CASSILGNTEAFF	TGTGCCAGTAGTATTTTAGGGAACACTGAAGCTTTCTTT
-	-	TRBV10-3	TRBJ2-7	CAISESVVGQYF	TGTGCCATCAGTGAGTCTGTGGTGGGGCAGTACTTC
once	-	TRBV5-6	TRBJ1-1	CASTMEGTEAFF	TGTGCCAGCACCATGGAGGGCACTGAAGCTTTCTTT
-	-	TRBV9	TRBJ2-7	CASSVAGTNYEQYF	TGTGCCAGCAGCGTAGCGGGGACGAACTACGAGCAGTACTTC
-	-	TRBV7-8	TRBJ2-7	CASSLFGIYEQYF	TGTGCCAGCAGCTTATTTGGGATTTACGAGCAGTACTTC
-	TRBD2	TRBV5-5	TRBJ2-1	CASSLVGGSPNEQFF	TGTGCCAGCAGCTTGGTAGGCGGGAGCCCCAATGAGCAGTTCTTC
-	TRBD2	TRBV7-9	TRBJ2-1	CASRLGLAGTNEQFF	TGTGCCAGCAGACTCGGACTAGCGGGAACTAATGAGCAGTTCTTC
-	TRBD1	TRBV6-6	TRBJ2-7	CASSRPTGGAYEQYF	TGTGCCAGCAGCCGACCGACAGGGGGCGCCTACGAGCAGTACTTC
-	TRBD2	TRBV28	TRBJ2-3	CASTSSGRYTDTQYF	TGTGCCAGCACCAGTAGCGGGAGGTACACAGATACGCAGTATTTT
-	-	TRBV5-6	TRBJ1-1	CASKRVSTEAFF	TGTGCCAGCAAGAGGGTAAGCACTGAAGCTTTCTTT
once	TRBD2	TRBV9	TRBJ2-1	CASKPSSGGSYNEQFF	TGTGCCAGCAAACCGTCTAGCGGGGGCTCCTACAATGAGCAGTTCTTC
few	-	TRBV15	TRBJ2-1	CATRSPDGDNEQFF	TGTGCCACCCGGTCCCCGGACGGAGACAATGAGCAGTTCTTC
once	-	TRBV7-8	TRBJ2-2	CASSLSRMNTGELFF	TGTGCCAGCAGCTTGTCCAGGATGAACACCGGGGAGCTGTTTTTT
-	-	TRBV9	TRBJ1-1	CASSVDGSNTEAFF	TGTGCCAGCAGCGTAGATGGGTCGAACACTGAAGCTTTCTTT
-	TRBD2	TRBV5-8	TRBJ2-7	CASSLAVLPLAGEGEQYF	TGTGCCAGCAGCTTGGCGGTTCTCCCTCTAGCGGGAGAAGGCGAGCAGTACTTC
-	-	TRBV30	TRBJ1-3	CAWRGDGVLAFYSGNTIYF	TGTGCCTGGAGGGGGGACGGCGTCCTGGCCTTTTACTCTGGAAACACCATATATTTT
-	TRBD2	TRBV13	TRBJ2-3	CASSQRTSGGTDTQYF	TGTGCCAGCAGCCAGAGGACTAGCGGGGGCACAGATACGCAGTATTTT
-	-	TRBV19	TRBJ2-6	CASSRLQTQSRANVLTF	TGTGCCAGTAGTAGACTACAGACACAAAGTCGGGCCAACGTCCTGACTTTC
once	-	TRBV19	TRBJ2-2	CASSPDPTGELFF	TGTGCCAGTAGTCCGGACCCGACCGGGGAGCTGTTTTTT
-	-	TRBV6-6	TRBJ1-2	CASSYSPRNYGYTF	TGTGCCAGCAGTTACTCTCCCAGAAACTATGGCTACACCTTC
-	-	TRBV27	TRBJ2-7	CASSLRMSYEQYF	TGTGCCAGCAGTTTACGCATGAGCTACGAGCAGTACTTC
once	-	TRBV28	TRBJ2-1	CASSFLPYNEQFF	TGTGCCAGCAGTTTTCTACCCTACAATGAGCAGTTCTTC
-	-	TRBV28	TRBJ1-1	CASSLRMGRLNTEAFF	TGTGCCAGCAGTCTAAGGATGGGCAGATTGAACACTGAAGCTTTCTTT
-	-	TRBV29-1	TRBJ2-3	CSVENLTDTQYF	TGCAGCGTTGAAAACCTCACAGATACGCAGTATTTT
once	-	TRBV29-1	TRBJ2-1	CSVDYNEQFF	TGCAGCGTTGATTACAATGAGCAGTTCTTC
once	-	TRBV7-6	TRBJ2-2	CASSLSEGALGTGELFF	TGTGCCAGCAGCTTATCCGAAGGGGCCCTGGGCACCGGGGAGCTGTTTTTT
-	-	TRBV9	TRBJ2-1	CASSVDGQIANEQFF	TGTGCCAGCAGCGTAGACGGACAGATCGCTAATGAGCAGTTCTTC
-	TRBD2	TRBV7-6	TRBJ2-1	CASSPQIAGGIGGYNEQFF	TGTGCCAGCAGTCCTCAGATAGCGGGAGGGATTGGGGGTTACAATGAGCAGTTCTTC
-	TRBD2	TRBV11-2	TRBJ2-3	CASSPTSGTITDTQYF	TGTGCCAGCAGCCCAACTAGCGGGACCATCACAGATACGCAGTATTTT
once	-	TRBV7-6	TRBJ2-2	CASSLDRSTGELFF	TGTGCCAGCAGCTTAGACAGGTCGACCGGGGAGCTGTTTTTT
-	-	TRBV19	TRBJ2-1	CASSMGSNSYNEQFF	TGTGCCAGTAGTATGGGTAGCAACTCCTACAATGAGCAGTTCTTC
once	-	TRBV4-1	TRBJ1-1	CASSPWQRNTEAFF	TGCGCCAGCAGCCCCTGGCAGCGGAACACTGAAGCTTTCTTT
-	-	TRBV13	TRBJ2-7	CASSLYGGPNYEQYF	TGTGCCAGCAGCTTATATGGTGGACCAAACTACGAGCAGTACTTC
-	TRBD1	TRBV28	TRBJ2-7	CASRGQGTPSYEQYF	TGTGCCAGCAGGGGACAGGGGACCCCCTCCTACGAGCAGTACTTC
-	-	TRBV7-6	TRBJ2-7	CASSLSVGAEQYF	TGTGCCAGCAGCTTAAGCGTGGGGGCCGAGCAGTACTTC
-	TRBD2	TRBV11-2	TRBJ2-5	CASSLAGGQETQYF	TGTGCCAGCAGCTTAGCGGGAGGGCAAGAGACCCAGTACTTC